Listed below are T cell receptor beta chains from one sample, sequenced in a study of T cells in Graves' hyperthyroidism and ophthalmopathy. TCRdb fed the multiplex PCR reads into MiXCR, producing one record per CDR3 protein. This table has about 520,000 distinct CDR3 sequences, roughly a quarter appearing once. Material: blood. These receptors all come from a woman younger than 45 with Graves' ophthalmopathy. The CDR3 runs from the conserved cysteine through the conserved F or W. Fields, in order: D gene, clone size, V gene, J gene, CDR3 protein, CDR3 DNA. D genes are given only for firm matches. Size is omitted from some rows. Given values are once, few, many or a class for expanded clones.

>.|.|TRBV20-1|TRBJ2-5
CSASGDLLLQETQYF
TGCAGTGCTAGTGGGGATCTCCTACTTCAAGAGACCCAGTACTTC
>.|many|TRBV27|TRBJ1-5
CASSLTAWVNQPQHF
TGTGCCAGCAGTTTAACAGCATGGGTCAATCAGCCCCAGCATTTT
>TRBD1|.|TRBV19|TRBJ1-2
CASSIAGQGGYGYTF
TGTGCCAGTAGTATAGCGGGACAGGGCGGCTATGGCTACACCTTC
>.|many|TRBV20-1|TRBJ2-7
CSASMYEQYF
TGCAGTGCCAGCATGTACGAGCAGTACTTC
>.|.|TRBV7-9|TRBJ1-1
CASTLGQNTEAFF
TGTGCCAGCACCCTTGGGCAGAACACTGAAGCTTTCTTT
>TRBD1|many|TRBV12-3/TRBV12-4|TRBJ2-7
CASSGGQGMIYEQYF
TGTGCCAGCAGTGGGGGACAGGGGATGATTTACGAGCAGTACTTC
>.|.|TRBV2|TRBJ2-7
CASSGQSEEQYF
TGTGCCAGCAGTGGACAGTCGGAAGAGCAGTACTTC
>.|many|TRBV20-1|TRBJ2-7
CSARDLGDEQYF
TGCAGTGCTAGGGATCTTGGAGACGAGCAGTACTTC
>.|many|TRBV7-2|TRBJ1-2
CASTHGPEDYGYTF
TGTGCCAGCACCCACGGACCCGAGGACTATGGCTACACCTTC
>.|.|TRBV10-3|TRBJ1-1
CAISEGQGMGQNTEAFF
TGTGCCATCAGTGAGGGGCAGGGGATGGGGCAAAACACTGAAGCTTTCTTT
>.|many|TRBV7-2|TRBJ1-1
CASSPVVTNTEAFF
TGTGCCAGCAGCCCCGTAGTGACGAACACTGAAGCTTTCTTT
>TRBD2|few|TRBV4-1|TRBJ2-5
CASSQDSRGTWEAQYF
TGCGCCAGCAGCCAAGACTCGCGGGGGACCTGGGAGGCCCAGTACTTC
>TRBD1|many|TRBV27|TRBJ1-5
CASSLGRQGGQPQHF
TGTGCCAGCAGTTTAGGTAGACAGGGAGGACAGCCCCAGCATTTT
>.|.|TRBV6-4|TRBJ1-2
CASSYILGYGYTF
TGTGCCAGCAGTTATATTCTGGGCTATGGCTACACCTTC
>.|few|TRBV19|TRBJ1-1
CASSLIRDGEAFF
TGTGCCAGTAGCCTAATCCGGGACGGTGAAGCTTTCTTT
>.|many|TRBV6-2/TRBV6-3|TRBJ2-5
CASSAPETQYF
TGTGCCAGCAGTGCCCCGGAGACCCAGTACTTC
>.|many|TRBV6-5|TRBJ2-7
CASSYSQGQGRAEQYF
TGTGCCAGCAGTTACTCTCAGGGGCAGGGTAGGGCCGAGCAGTACTTC
>.|few|TRBV20-1|TRBJ2-2
CSARDPDEWVTGELFF
TGCAGTGCTAGAGATCCCGATGAGTGGGTCACCGGGGAGCTGTTTTTT
>.|many|TRBV12-5|TRBJ2-7
CASGPPATYEQYF
TGTGCTAGTGGCCCCCCGGCGACCTACGAGCAGTACTTC
>.|many|TRBV7-3|TRBJ2-7
CASSLMTGNSYEQYF
TGTGCCAGCAGCTTAATGACAGGAAACAGCTACGAGCAGTACTTC
>TRBD1|many|TRBV11-2|TRBJ1-2
CASSLDPTGDRYTF
TGTGCCAGCAGCTTAGATCCGACAGGGGATCGCTACACCTTC
>.|many|TRBV20-1|TRBJ1-1
CSARIRDTEAFF
TGCAGTGCTAGAATCAGGGACACTGAAGCTTTCTTT
>.|many|TRBV7-3|TRBJ2-2
CASSLLVNTGELFF
TGTGCCAGCAGCTTACTAGTGAACACCGGGGAGCTGTTTTTT
>TRBD1|.|TRBV2|TRBJ1-5
CASSAGQGFQPQHF
TGTGCCAGCAGTGCAGGACAGGGATTTCAGCCCCAGCATTTT
>.|few|TRBV6-1|TRBJ2-7
CASRPSSSYEQYF
TGTGCCAGCCGGCCCTCTTCCTCCTACGAGCAGTACTTC
>.|many|TRBV6-1|TRBJ1-5
CASTLDGQRQPQHF
TGTGCCAGCACCTTGGACGGTCAGCGACAGCCCCAGCATTTT
>.|many|TRBV20-1|TRBJ1-3
CSARDGSLGHSGNTIYF
TGCAGTGCTAGGGATGGGAGCTTGGGTCACTCTGGAAACACCATATATTTT
>TRBD1|.|TRBV6-2/TRBV6-3|TRBJ2-7
CASSLILDRGRSEQYF
TGTGCCAGCAGTTTAATCCTGGACAGGGGGCGAAGCGAGCAGTACTTC
>.|many|TRBV28|TRBJ1-3
CASSLPGGAAGNTIYF
TGTGCCAGCAGTTTACCGGGGGGCGCGGCGGGAAACACCATATATTTT
>TRBD1|many|TRBV6-5|TRBJ1-2
CASSYSTGGVYTF
TGTGCCAGCAGTTACTCGACAGGGGGAGTATACACCTTC
>.|many|TRBV29-1|TRBJ2-2
CSVVGDGELFF
TGCAGCGTGGTAGGGGACGGGGAGCTGTTTTTT
>.|.|TRBV20-1|TRBJ1-5
CSVPADNGQPQHF
TGCAGTGTGCCCGCCGACAATGGGCAGCCCCAGCATTTT
>.|many|TRBV7-2|TRBJ2-5
CASSFSGGTQYF
TGTGCCAGCAGCTTTTCCGGGGGGACCCAGTACTTC
>.|many|TRBV6-2/TRBV6-3|TRBJ2-7
CASSYWVSYEQYF
TGTGCCAGCAGTTATTGGGTCAGCTACGAGCAGTACTTC
>.|many|TRBV7-8|TRBJ2-7
CASSAKPGPQSYEQYF
TGTGCCAGCAGCGCAAAACCGGGCCCTCAGTCATACGAGCAGTACTTC
>.|few|TRBV27|TRBJ2-4
CASSSGLGNIQYF
TGTGCCAGCAGTTCAGGGCTGGGAAACATTCAGTACTTC
>TRBD1|.|TRBV29-1|TRBJ2-5
CSVDGDRVLAQYQETQYF
TGCAGCGTTGATGGTGACAGGGTGCTAGCTCAGTACCAAGAGACCCAGTACTTC
>.|.|TRBV7-9|TRBJ1-2
CASSLGGYIRDDTF
TGTGCCAGCAGCTTAGGAGGATACATTAGGGACGACACCTTC
>TRBD1|many|TRBV6-2/TRBV6-3|TRBJ1-5
CASSPDRGDQPQHF
TGTGCCAGCAGCCCCGACAGGGGGGATCAGCCCCAGCATTTT